The sequence of this TCR beta chain was determined in a study of OX40 agonist ivuxolimab in advanced cancers. Study-wide context: Ivuxolimab was an agonistic, fully human IgG2 monoclonal antibody directed against OX40 (CD134), a costimulatory receptor. Intravenous ivuxolimab was administered to patients every 2 weeks at six dose levels: 0.01, 0.1, 0.3, 1.5, 3 and 10 mg/kg. Of the approximately 50 dose-escalation patients, hepatocellular carcinoma was present in around 20, melanoma in approximately 15, renal cell carcinoma in 9 and head and neck cancer in 9. In the dose-escalation cohort, around four fifths of patients were male, and the mean age was 60 years with a range of about 20 to 80. Prior anti-PD-1, anti-PD-L1 or anti-CTLA-4 therapy was permitted, and approximately 42% of dose-escalation patients had received checkpoint inhibitors. Partial responses occurred in three dose-escalation patients, of whom one had hepatocellular carcinoma and two had cutaneous melanoma. The point of sequencing TCRbeta in the periphery was to test whether ivuxolimab changed TCR sequence diversity and drove clonal T-cell expansion. The paper describes the monotherapy dose-escalation part (N = 52 patients) of the phase I trial of ivuxolimab.

Note on this clone: The antigen it recognizes is unknown. No much larger clone exists at a distance of one base, and base qualities are not known.

To sequence the TCRbeta CDR3 region, genomic DNA was isolated from the sorted cells. The immunoSEQ Assay was used for sequencing of TCRbeta CDR3 regions. This immuneACCESS table, as held by TCRdb, lists in-frame sequences with V and J called but not all clones. Of the missing ones, under half trace to an unresolved V gene in checked studies; the others have no known cause. A total of 65,000 to 90,000 clones appear in this sample, more than 85% of them only once. The ten largest clonotypes hold 10% of the sample. Here is what the overall study found, with its caveats: Which antigens the clonally expanded peripheral T cells were specific for was not determined. In the 0.1-3.0 mg/kg groups, partial responders had among the lowest normalized peripheral clonal expansion, particularly in CD8+ T cells. On average, CD8+ T cells showed more expanded clones than CD4+ T cells after ivuxolimab. Low levels of normalized T-cell clonal expansion were also seen in some patients who did not respond. At doses of 0.1 to 3.0 mg/kg, clonal expansion of both CD4+ and CD8+ blood T cells was observed from baseline to week 6.

The trial excluded patients who had a history of autoimmune disease or were on systemic immunosuppression. In every dose cohort, peripheral blood was drawn for TCR sequencing at baseline, cycle 4 day 1, and cycle 7 day 1. The samples were drawn from a first-in-human, open-label, multicenter phase I dose-escalation trial of ivuxolimab. Adults with locally advanced or metastatic melanoma, renal cell carcinoma, hepatocellular carcinoma or head and neck squamous cell carcinoma were enrolled in the trial. Before TCR sequencing, CD4+ and CD8+ T cells were separately sorted from peripheral blood. The CDR3 contains 13 residues, cysteine and phenylalanine counted. Only the CDR3 region is kept as DNA, spanning 39 bases read in frame from base 1. The CDR1 and CDR2 encoded by the germline V gene (reference sequence) are LNHDA and SQIVND. V drops 8 bases and J drops 0 bases, leaving 11 bases in between.

The V and J segments used are TRBV19 and TRBJ2-7, with an unclear D gene assignment. The receptor's source is an adult with an advanced solid tumor such as melanoma, head and neck, liver or kidney cancer. The sequences come from CD4+ or CD8+ T cells sorted from blood, collected in a trial of the OX40 agonist ivuxolimab. DNA sequence: TGTGCCAGTTCGGGTCTCATCTCCTACGAGCAGTACTTC. Its protein reads: CASSGLISYEQYF.